The TCR beta chain under discussion was sequenced for a study of blood T cell repertoires in COVID-19. Study at large: Acute-phase and convalescent COVID-19 samples originated in the United States, Italy and Spain. Sources were T cells, B-cell-depleted T cells, or PBMCs; the material itself was cDNA or gDNA.

The CDR3 consists of 13 residues. Germline V gene data show CDR1 as GTSNPN and CDR2 as SVGIG (reference sequence). With 1 base removed from V and 5 bases from J, the gap between germline ends came to 11 bases. Study processing details: Nucleated cell counts were estimated from reference gene primer amplification. The method was immunoSEQ multiplex PCR; TCRdb's version includes in-frame clones alone and lacks a portion of them. The DNA was the basis for D and trimming; V, J and clone size are from that table. The sample contains fewer than 80,000 clones, less than 85% of which appear only once. This chain uses TRBV30 with TRBJ1-2, with a weak D call TRBD1 (6 bases). The source of this sequence is a man between 60 and 70 years old with acute or convalescent COVID-19. The sample taken for sequencing was peripheral blood. CDR3 nucleotide sequence: TGTGCCTGGAGTGAAGGGGGGGCGTATGGCTACACCTTC. It encodes CAWSEGGAYGYTF.